Included here is one T cell receptor (beta chain) sequence, with context. Its antigen is not yet known. No qualities accompany the bases; no much larger clone lies one base away. These data originate in a study of human T cells and chemical hapten exposure (dated by TCRdb to the early 2020s). With regard to the full study: For sensitization, 2% DPC in acetone was applied to a roughly 2 cm by roughly 2 cm area of upper inner arm skin. This study followed changes in the peripheral blood TCR repertoire in vivo during primary and secondary sensitization of alopecia patients to the hapten diphenylcyclopropenone (DPC). Most of the patients in the cohort were female, and the cohort covered alopecia areata with under or over 50% scalp involvement, alopecia totalis and alopecia universalis. Patch testing on the upper back used Finn chambers containing 0.01% DPC, with scoring done after 6 days according to International Contact Dermatitis Research Group standards. Blood samples were taken from patients before sensitization (week 0) and at 2, 6 and about 24 weeks after DPC sensitization. Libraries were pooled for sequencing, and per-sample TCR yields varied mainly because of small differences in library volumes within the pool. Throughout the study period of 20 to 25 weeks, patients also received therapeutic DPC doses to the scalp every week. Twenty-nine alopecia patients provided blood for TCR sequencing at one to four time points (pre-sensitization, 2, 6 and 24 weeks). Findings and caveats that apply to the study as a whole: Repeated subsampling changed both the strength of the expansion versus patch-test correlation and the threshold at which that correlation became significant. DPC sensitization did not change how many TCRs were above 1 in 1000 frequency, and no evidence was found of alterations in global repertoire structure. A positive correlation was found between the number of PT1 expanded TCRs and patch test score, with significance reached at thresholds 8, 16 and 32 but not 4. Significantly more large CDR3 similarity clusters were formed by expanded TCRs than by pre-sensitization or healthy control sets, consistent with antigen-driven responses. Because every patient had alopecia, a presumed autoimmune disease, the patients' immune response might differ from that of healthy individuals.

Receptor amplification or capture employed RACE. Sequenced using a NextSeq 500. During library preparation, unique molecular identifiers were attached to individual cDNA molecules so that TCRs could be counted quantitatively and reproducibly. Each blood RNA sample was used to sequence both TCR alpha and TCR beta chains. In the paper's pipeline: Samples had a median of 95,638 TCRs, with a range from about 23,224 to 690,600. The Decombinator software suite was used to annotate V, J and CDR3 in the TCR reads. To make PS versus PT1 abundance plots, every sample was subsampled to the same number of TCRs (28,000). TCRs were defined as expanded if absent before sensitization and observed at least eight times at the 2-week time point. The public reads were reanalyzed by TCRdb: fastp trimming at Q25, MiXCR alignment, in-frame beta chains only. Identical CDR3 proteins give one entry, which carries the most common genes and DNA. The V and J calls here are based on TCRdb, not the publication. For this sample there are roughly 88,000 distinct CDR3 sequences; 8% to 10% appear just once. The ten largest account for roughly 3.5% of the sample.

Interpreted using the paper, the time point label stands for: pre-sensitization, week 0. This specimen's treatment or condition label, interpreted: therapeutic diphenylcyclopropenone sensitization with weekly scalp DPC. Blood at each patch-test visit was drawn before the patch test was applied. Eligible patients were aged 18 to 70, diagnosed with alopecia, deemed suitable for DPC therapy, and excluded if pregnant. Total RNA was extracted from unfractionated whole blood that had been collected in Tempus Blood RNA tubes. Based on the germline V gene, the CDR1 and CDR2 sequences are KGHSH and LQKENI. Measured from the cysteine to the phenylalanine, the CDR3 is 17 residues long. The only DNA kept is the CDR3, 51 bases in frame from the first base. Between the V and J ends, shortened by 4 bases and 0 bases respectively, the junction contains 13 bases.

The sequences come from whole blood, collected in connection with sensitization to the hapten diphenylcyclopropenone (DPC). The chain links TRBV18 with TRBJ2-6, with TRBD1 tentatively as D gene (6 bases match). This receptor was obtained from a woman in her 40s with alopecia areata. Some clones in this sample may be carry-over from other donors' samples. In nucleotides, the sequence is TGTGCCAGCTCACTCGGGACACCCGGCTCTGGGGCCAACGTCCTGACTTTC. Its product reads: CASSLGTPGSGANVLTF. Here the CDR3 is joined to the reference TRBV18 and TRBJ2-6 genes, and the full variable domain is: NAGVMQNPRHLVRRRGQEARLRCSPMKGHSHVYWYRQLPEEGLKFMVYLQKENIIDESGMPKERFSAEFPKEGPSILRIQQVVRGDSAAYFCASSLGTPGSGANVLTFGAGSRLTVL.